This T cell receptor beta chain was recovered during a study of CD8 T cells in ankylosing spondylitis. V gave up 6 bases and J gave up 4 bases; unmatched junction bases: 32. The germline CDR1 and CDR2 sequences are SGHRS and YFSETQ. This CDR3 region has 23 residues. Of note for this clonotype: Its antigen remains unidentified.

Researchers built TCR beta libraries using quantitative 5'-RACE with molecular barcodes. TCRdb re-called the 5' RACE reads through MiXCR, storing one row per CDR3 protein. The data show about 160,000 distinct CDR3 sequences, 9.8% seen once. Study results and caveats: Some of the motif variants had earlier been found in reactive arthritis patients' fluid and blood. From matched ankylosing spondylitis synovial fluid, disease-linked clones were reportedly recovered at significantly enriched levels. Characteristic of ankylosing spondylitis blood, it appeared, was a TCR beta motif comprising several highly homologous variants.

This TCR came from a female donor with ankylosing spondylitis or in good health (not recorded which). Sequencing was done on a sample of blood, either unsorted or a sorted T cell fraction (not recorded which). The J gene is TRBJ2-1, the V gene TRBV5-1; 9 bases line up with TRBD2. The CDR3: CASITPTSPHATGGRAVYNEQFF. The CDR3 nucleotides read TGCGCCAGCATCACACCGACTAGCCCTCACGCGACCGGCGGGAGGGCCGTTTACAATGAGCAGTTCTTC.